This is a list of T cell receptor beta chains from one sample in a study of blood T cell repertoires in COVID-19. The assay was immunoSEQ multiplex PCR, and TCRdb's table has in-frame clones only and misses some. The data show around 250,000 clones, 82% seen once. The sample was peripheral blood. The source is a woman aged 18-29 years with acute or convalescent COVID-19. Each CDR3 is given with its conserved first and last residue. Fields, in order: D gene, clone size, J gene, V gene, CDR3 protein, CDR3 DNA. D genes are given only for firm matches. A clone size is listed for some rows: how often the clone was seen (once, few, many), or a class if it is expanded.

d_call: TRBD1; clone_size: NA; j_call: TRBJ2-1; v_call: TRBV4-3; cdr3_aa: CASSHLTTGNEQFF; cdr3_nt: TGCGCCAGCAGCCACCTCACGACAGGGAATGAGCAGTTCTTC
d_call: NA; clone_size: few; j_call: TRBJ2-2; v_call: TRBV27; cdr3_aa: CASKRSRQNTGELFF; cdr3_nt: TGTGCCAGCAAACGGAGCCGCCAGAACACCGGGGAGCTGTTTTTT
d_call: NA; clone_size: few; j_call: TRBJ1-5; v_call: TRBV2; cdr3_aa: CASSVIRDSNQPQHF; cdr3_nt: TGTGCCAGCAGTGTAATCAGGGATAGCAATCAGCCCCAGCATTTT
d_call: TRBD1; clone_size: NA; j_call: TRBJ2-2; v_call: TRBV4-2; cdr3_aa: CASSQKGQANVSPGELFF; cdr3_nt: TGTGCCAGCAGCCAGAAGGGACAGGCCAACGTGAGCCCCGGGGAGCTGTTTTTT
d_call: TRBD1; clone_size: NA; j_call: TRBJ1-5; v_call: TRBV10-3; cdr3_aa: CAISDGQGGNQPQHF; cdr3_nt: TGTGCCATCAGTGATGGACAGGGAGGCAATCAGCCCCAGCATTTT
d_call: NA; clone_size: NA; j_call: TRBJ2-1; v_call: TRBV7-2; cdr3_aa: CASSLNLGQHLQFF; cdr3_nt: TGTGCCAGCAGCTTGAACCTAGGACAGCACTTACAGTTCTTC
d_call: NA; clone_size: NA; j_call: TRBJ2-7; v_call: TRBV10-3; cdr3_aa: CAISESEAHRSRDMSSYEQYF; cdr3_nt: TGTGCCATCAGTGAGTCAGAAGCCCACCGATCCCGGGACATGAGCTCCTACGAGCAGTACTTC
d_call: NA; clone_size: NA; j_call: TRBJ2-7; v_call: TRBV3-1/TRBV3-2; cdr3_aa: CASSHGDRAPGLGSYEQYF; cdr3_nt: TGTGCCAGCAGCCATGGAGACAGGGCGCCGGGACTAGGATCCTACGAGCAGTACTTC
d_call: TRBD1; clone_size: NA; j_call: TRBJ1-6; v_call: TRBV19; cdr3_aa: CASSIRTGGIGNSPLHF; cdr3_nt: TGTGCCAGTAGTATTCGGACAGGGGGAATAGGAAATTCACCCCTCCACTTT
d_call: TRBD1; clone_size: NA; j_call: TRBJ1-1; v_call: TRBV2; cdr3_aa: CASSRTGRNTEAFF; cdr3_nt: TGTGCCAGCAGTCGGACAGGACGTAACACTGAAGCTTTCTTT
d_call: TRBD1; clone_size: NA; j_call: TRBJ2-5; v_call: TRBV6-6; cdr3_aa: CASSTGEETQYF; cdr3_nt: TGTGCCAGCAGCACAGGGGAAGAGACCCAGTACTTC
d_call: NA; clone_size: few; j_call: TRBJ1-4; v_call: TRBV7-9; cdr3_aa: CASSLGQGGEKLFF; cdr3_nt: TGTGCCAGCAGCTTGGGGCAGGGCGGTGAAAAACTGTTTTTT
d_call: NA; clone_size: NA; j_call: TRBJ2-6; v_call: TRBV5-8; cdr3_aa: CASSPTGSGANVLTF; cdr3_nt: TGTGCCAGCAGCCCAACAGGGTCTGGGGCCAACGTCCTGACTTTC
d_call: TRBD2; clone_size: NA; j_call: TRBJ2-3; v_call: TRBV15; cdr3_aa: CATSRGVASGSTDTQYF; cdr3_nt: TGTGCCACCAGCAGAGGGGTGGCTAGCGGGAGCACAGATACGCAGTATTTT
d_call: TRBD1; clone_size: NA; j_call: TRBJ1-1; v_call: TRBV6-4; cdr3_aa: CASRAGGENTEAFF; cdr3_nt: TGTGCCAGCAGGGCAGGGGGCGAGAACACTGAAGCTTTCTTT
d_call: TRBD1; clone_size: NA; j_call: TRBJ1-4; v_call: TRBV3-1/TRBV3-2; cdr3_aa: CASSRSGGPNEKLFF; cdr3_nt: TGTGCCAGCAGCAGGTCAGGGGGCCCTAATGAAAAACTGTTTTTT
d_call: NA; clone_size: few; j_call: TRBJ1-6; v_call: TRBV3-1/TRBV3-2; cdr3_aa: CASSQPAWEGLNSPLHF; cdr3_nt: TGTGCCAGCAGCCAACCAGCCTGGGAGGGACTCAATTCACCCCTCCACTTT
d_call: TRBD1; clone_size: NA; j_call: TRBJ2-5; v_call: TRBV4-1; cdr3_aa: CASSQRDRDQETQYF; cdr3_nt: TGCGCCAGCAGCCAACGTGACAGGGACCAAGAGACCCAGTACTTC
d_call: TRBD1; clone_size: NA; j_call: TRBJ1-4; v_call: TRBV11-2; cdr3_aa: CASSYGTGGEKLFF; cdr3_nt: TGTGCCAGCAGCTACGGGACAGGCGGTGAAAAACTGTTTTTT
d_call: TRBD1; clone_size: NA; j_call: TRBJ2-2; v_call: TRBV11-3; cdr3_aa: CASSTPGQGNTGELFF; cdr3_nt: TGTGCCAGCAGCACACCGGGACAGGGTAACACCGGGGAGCTGTTTTTT
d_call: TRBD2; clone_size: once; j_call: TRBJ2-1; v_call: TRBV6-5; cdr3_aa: CASSSRTSGRAYEQFF; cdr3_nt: TGTGCCAGCAGTTCCCGCACTAGCGGGAGGGCCTACGAGCAGTTCTTC
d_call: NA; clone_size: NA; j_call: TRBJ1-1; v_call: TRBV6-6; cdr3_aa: CASSVDTRYEAFF; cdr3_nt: TGTGCCAGCAGTGTAGACACTCGATACGAAGCTTTCTTT
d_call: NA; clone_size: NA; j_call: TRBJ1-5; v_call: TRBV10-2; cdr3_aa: CASSEAGSRNQPQHF; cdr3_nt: TGCGCCAGCAGTGAGGCGGGGTCCCGCAATCAGCCCCAGCATTTT
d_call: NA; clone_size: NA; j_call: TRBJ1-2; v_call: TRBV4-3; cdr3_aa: CASSQGQGSWSYGYTF; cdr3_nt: TGCGCCAGCAGCCAAGGTCAGGGCAGTTGGAGCTATGGCTACACCTTC
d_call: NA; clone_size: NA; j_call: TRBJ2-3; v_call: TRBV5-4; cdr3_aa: CASSRGTAEDTQYF; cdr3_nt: TGTGCCAGCAGCCGCGGGACAGCTGAAGATACGCAGTATTTT
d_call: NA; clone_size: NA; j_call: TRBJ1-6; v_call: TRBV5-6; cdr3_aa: CASSYSVFVDSNSPLHF; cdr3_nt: TGTGCCAGCAGCTACAGCGTGTTTGTCGACAGTAATTCACCCCTCCACTTT
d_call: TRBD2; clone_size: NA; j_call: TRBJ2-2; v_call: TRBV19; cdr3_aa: CASSRRLAVSTGELFF; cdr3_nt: TGTGCCAGTAGCCGCAGACTAGCGGTGAGCACCGGGGAGCTGTTTTTT
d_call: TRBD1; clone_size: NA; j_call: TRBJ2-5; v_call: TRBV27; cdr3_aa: CASRTGMEETQYF; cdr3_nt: TGTGCCAGCAGGACAGGGATGGAAGAGACCCAGTACTTC
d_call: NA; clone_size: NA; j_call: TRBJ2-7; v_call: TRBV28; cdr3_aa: CASSLQYEQYF; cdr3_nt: TGTGCCAGCAGTCTACAGTACGAGCAGTACTTC
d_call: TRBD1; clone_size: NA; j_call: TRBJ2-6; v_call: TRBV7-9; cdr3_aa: CASSVGTGGIGANVLTF; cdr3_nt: TGTGCCAGCAGCGTAGGGACAGGGGGTATTGGGGCCAACGTCCTGACTTTC
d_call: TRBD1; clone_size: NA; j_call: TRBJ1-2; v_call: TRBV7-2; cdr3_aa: CASSLIGWDRDDYGYTF; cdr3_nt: TGTGCCAGCAGCTTGATAGGGTGGGACAGGGATGACTATGGCTACACCTTC
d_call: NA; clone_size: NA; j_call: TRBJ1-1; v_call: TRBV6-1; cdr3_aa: CASSQQGDTEAFF; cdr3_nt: TGTGCCAGCAGCCAACAGGGTGACACTGAAGCTTTCTTT
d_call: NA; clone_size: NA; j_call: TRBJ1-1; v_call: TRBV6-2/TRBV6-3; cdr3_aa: CASSYPQGQAFF; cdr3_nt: TGTGCCAGCAGTTACCCACAGGGTCAAGCTTTCTTT